What follows is one T cell receptor (beta chain) and its context. What it binds is unknown. V was clipped by 3 bases and J by 5 bases; unmatched bases: 3. The length of the CDR3 is 13 residues. Germline CDR1 SGHRS, CDR2 YFSETQ. Time point denoted: persistent/refractory GD, antithyroid drugs over 5 years with positive TRAb. Preparation of the TCR library used RNA extracted from PBMCs. Investigators prepared the TCR beta libraries by applying iRepertoire HTBI primers and Arm-PCR of CDR3 regions. TCRdb used MiXCR to reprocess the multiplex PCR reads, holding one entry per CDR3 protein. The sample carries over 300,000 distinct CDR3 sequences, roughly a fifth recorded once. The data stem from a study of regulatory T cells in long-lasting Graves disease. Study findings and constraints: Graves' patients with persistent disease showed TCR diversity lower than patients newly diagnosed. Researchers reported studying only peripheral blood, not thyroid tissue. Newly diagnosed disease favored TRBV20-1 and TRBJ2-1 over persistent disease.

The chain is built from TRBV5-1 and TRBJ2-7; 9 nucleotides align to TRBD1. The sequence was collected from a female donor with Graves disease. Sample: peripheral blood mononuclear cells (PBMCs), taken when the disease was refractory, from a patient treated with antithyroid drugs. CDR3 in amino acids: CASSSGTGNEQYF. CDR3 bases: TGCGCCAGCAGCTCCGGGACAGGGAACGAGCAGTACTTC.